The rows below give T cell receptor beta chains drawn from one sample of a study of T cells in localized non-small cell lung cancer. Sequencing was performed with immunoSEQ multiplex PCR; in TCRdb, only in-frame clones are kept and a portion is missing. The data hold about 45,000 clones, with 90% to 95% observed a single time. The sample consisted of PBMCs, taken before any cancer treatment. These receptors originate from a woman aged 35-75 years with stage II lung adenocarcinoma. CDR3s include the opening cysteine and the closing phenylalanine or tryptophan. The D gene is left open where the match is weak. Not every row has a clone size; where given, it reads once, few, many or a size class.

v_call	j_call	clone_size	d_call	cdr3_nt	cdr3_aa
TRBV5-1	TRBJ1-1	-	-	TGCGCCAGCAGCTTGGTAGCGGGGGCAGGGAACACTGAAGCTTTCTTT	CASSLVAGAGNTEAFF
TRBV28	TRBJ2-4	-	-	TGTGCCAGCACCTTGGGAGGGGGCTTGGCCAAAAACATTCAGTACTTC	CASTLGGGLAKNIQYF
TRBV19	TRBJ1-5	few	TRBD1	TGTGCCAGTAGCGACAGGGAATATCAGCCCCAGCATTTT	CASSDREYQPQHF
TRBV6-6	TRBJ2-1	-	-	TGTGCCAGCAAGTACGGATACAATGAGCAGTTCTTC	CASKYGYNEQFF
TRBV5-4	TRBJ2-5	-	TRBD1	TGTGCCAGCAGCACCGGACAGGGGGGGACCCAGTACTTC	CASSTGQGGTQYF
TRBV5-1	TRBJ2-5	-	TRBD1	TGCGCCAGCAGCTTTGTTCCAGGGGGTCAAGAGACCCAGTACTTC	CASSFVPGGQETQYF
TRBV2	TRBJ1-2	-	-	TGTGCCAGCACCCCAGATCAGGGGCGAGACTATGGCTACACCTTC	CASTPDQGRDYGYTF
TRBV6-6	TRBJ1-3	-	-	TGTGCCAGCAGTTATGGGGGGAACGGAAACACCATATATTTT	CASSYGGNGNTIYF
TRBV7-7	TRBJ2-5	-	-	TGTGCCAGCAGCTTAGGACGGCAAGAGACCCAGTACTTC	CASSLGRQETQYF
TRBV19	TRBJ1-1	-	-	TGTGCCAGTAGTTACAGGGAGTCTCGGGCAATGAACACTGAAGCTTTCTTT	CASSYRESRAMNTEAFF
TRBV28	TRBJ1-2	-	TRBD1	TGTGCCAGCAGCCGACAGGGATCTAACTATGGCTACACCTTC	CASSRQGSNYGYTF
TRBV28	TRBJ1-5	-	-	TGTGCCAGCAGTTTGGTCCGGAGCAATCAGCCCCAGCATTTT	CASSLVRSNQPQHF
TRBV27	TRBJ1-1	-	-	TGTGCCAGCAGCTTAGACAGTTTGAACACTGAAGCTTTCTTT	CASSLDSLNTEAFF
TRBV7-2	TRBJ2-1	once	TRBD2	TGTGCCAGCAGCTTAGCAAGCGGGGGGACTAGCTCCTACAATGAGCAGTTCTTC	CASSLASGGTSSYNEQFF
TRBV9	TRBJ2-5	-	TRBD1	TGTGCCAGCTGTCCCGGGGCAGTCAGGGGGACAGAGACCCAGTACTTC	CASCPGAVRGTETQYF
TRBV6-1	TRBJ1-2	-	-	TGTGCCAGCAGTGAACCTTCAGGGGCGCATTACTATGGCTACACCTTC	CASSEPSGAHYYGYTF
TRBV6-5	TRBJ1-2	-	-	TGTGCCAGCAGTTATGGGGACTATGGCTACACCTTC	CASSYGDYGYTF
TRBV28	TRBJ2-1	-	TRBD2	TGTGCCAGCAGTTCCGCTAGCGGAGTCTACAATGAGCAGTTCTTC	CASSSASGVYNEQFF
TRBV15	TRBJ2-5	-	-	TGTGCCACCCAGAAGGGTAAAGAGACCCAGTACTTC	CATQKGKETQYF
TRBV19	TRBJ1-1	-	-	TGTGCCAGTACCTCGTCCAGTTGGACTGAAGCTTTCTTT	CASTSSSWTEAFF
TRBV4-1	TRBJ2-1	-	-	TGCGCCAGCAGCCAGCGGGCGGGGTACTCCTACAATGAGCAGTTCTTC	CASSQRAGYSYNEQFF
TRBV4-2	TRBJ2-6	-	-	TGTGCCAGCAGCCACACCAGGGGCCCCTCTGGGGCCAACGTCCTGACTTTC	CASSHTRGPSGANVLTF
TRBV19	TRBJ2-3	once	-	TGTGCCAGTAGTATGATAGCAGCACCAGATACGCAGTATTTT	CASSMIAAPDTQYF
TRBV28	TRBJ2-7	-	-	TGTGCCAGCAGTTTATCCCTTAGAGCCCGGGGCGAGCAGTACTTC	CASSLSLRARGEQYF
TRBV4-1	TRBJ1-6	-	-	TGCGCCAGCAGCCAAGTAAATTCACCCCTCCACTTT	CASSQVNSPLHF
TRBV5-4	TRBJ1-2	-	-	TGTGCCAGCAGCTTGTTCCTCGATGGCTACACCTTC	CASSLFLDGYTF
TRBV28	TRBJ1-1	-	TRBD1	TGTGCCAGCAGTGAACAGGGGGCGGACACTGAAGCTTTCTTT	CASSEQGADTEAFF
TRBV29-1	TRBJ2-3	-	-	TGCAGCGTTCTACAGGCCCTGCTAGCCACAGATACGCAGTATTTT	CSVLQALLATDTQYF
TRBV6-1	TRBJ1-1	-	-	TGTGCCAGCAGTTTTGGGGGCGCAAACACTGAAGCTTTCTTT	CASSFGGANTEAFF
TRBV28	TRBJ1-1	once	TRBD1	TGTGCCAGCAGAGGGGGCGGGAACACTGAAGCTTTCTTT	CASRGGGNTEAFF
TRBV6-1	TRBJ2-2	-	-	TGTGCCAGCAGTGTGGAAGGATCGCGCCCGTGGTCCGGGGAGCTGTTTTTT	CASSVEGSRPWSGELFF
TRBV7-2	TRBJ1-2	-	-	TGTGCCAGCAGCTTATCGTGGTCGGTGTGGGGCTACACCTTC	CASSLSWSVWGYTF
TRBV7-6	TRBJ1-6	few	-	TGTGCCAGCAGCTTAGAGACAGTCTTCTCACCCCTCCACTTT	CASSLETVFSPLHF
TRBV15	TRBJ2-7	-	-	TGTGCCACCAGCAGATCATATTACGAGCAGTACTTC	CATSRSYYEQYF
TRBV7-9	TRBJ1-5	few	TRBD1	TGTGCCAGCAGCTCGTACAGGGGGAGCAATCAGCCCCAGCATTTT	CASSSYRGSNQPQHF
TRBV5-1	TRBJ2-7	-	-	TGCGCCAGCAGCTGGGGGGACTCCTACGAGCAGTACTTC	CASSWGDSYEQYF
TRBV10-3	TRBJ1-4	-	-	TGTGCCATCAGTGAGTCCCCCCCCGGGGGTGAAAAACTGTTTTTT	CAISESPPGGEKLFF
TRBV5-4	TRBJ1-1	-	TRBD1	TGTGCCAGCAGCAGAGGACAGGCGATGAACACTGAAGCTTTCTTT	CASSRGQAMNTEAFF
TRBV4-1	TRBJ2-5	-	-	TGCGCCAGCAGCCAAGATGGGCTTTCGGGGACCCAGTACTTC	CASSQDGLSGTQYF
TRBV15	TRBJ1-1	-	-	TGTGCCACCAGCATGACACGGAACACTGAAGCTTTCTTT	CATSMTRNTEAFF
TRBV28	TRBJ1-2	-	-	TGTGCCAGCAGTTCCGAACTCTATGGCTACACCTTC	CASSSELYGYTF